Detailed here is one T cell receptor beta chain. Its antigen has not been determined. Per-base qualities were not stored, and no clone one base away is much larger. The source of the sample is a study of vaccination and CD4 T cells after COVID-19 (dated by TCRdb to 2021 to 2024). Looking at the study overall: In the convalescent cohort there were six males and four females, among whom were two Hispanic individuals, seven Caucasians, two Asians and one multiracial person. The spike-specific CD4+ TCR repertoire was compared before and after mRNA vaccination in about nine COVID-19 convalescent patients and a handful of infection-naive healthy vaccine recipients. Post-COVID blood samples were collected from convalescent patients a median of roughly 100 days after diagnosis, with a range of about 30 to 170 days. Participants got two doses of the Pfizer-BioNTech BNT162b2 vaccine (n=8) or two doses of the Moderna mRNA-1273 vaccine (n=2). Culture stimuli were overlapping spike peptide pools from SARS-CoV-2 and from the common cold coronaviruses HCoV-NL63, HCoV-OC43 and HCoV-229E. Control cultures used a CEFX viral epitope pool as positive control, an HIV-1 Nef peptide pool as negative control, or no peptide. Post-vaccine blood samples were obtained a median of roughly 75 days after the second vaccine dose, with a range of about 12 to 241 days. Memory CD4+ T cell crossreactivity between SARS-CoV-2 and common cold coronavirus spike proteins was assessed at the TCR clonotype level in an earlier paper using these donors.

The sample's treatment or condition label, in plain terms: roughly 10-day PBMC culture with coronavirus spike peptide pools or control peptides (ViraFEST assay). CD4+ T cells from unexposed donors were collected before the COVID-19 pandemic (2011-2018). The ViraFEST assay was used in the study, in which antigen-specific T cells were expanded with peptide pools and expanded clonotypes were subsequently identified by TCR sequencing. PBMCs were cultured at about 2 million per well in IMDM supplemented with roughly 5% human AB serum and 10 IU/ml IL-2, with around 10 ug/ml peptide pools added. Half of the culture medium was replaced with fresh IL-2-containing medium on days 3 and 7. Once the cells had been in culture for roughly 10 days, the EasySep CD4+ T cell isolation kit was used to isolate CD4+ T cells by negative selection. Unexposed donor CD4+ T cells were tested for reactivity to SARS-CoV-2 S and N and four common cold coronavirus spike pools, as cell number allowed. Ficoll-Paque Plus gradient centrifugation was used to isolate PBMCs from whole blood, and the isolated PBMCs were then either used fresh or cryopreserved at -140C. Culture conditions were generally each tested in triplicate wells. The leukapheresis product for the unexposed donors was obtained through commercial purchase.

Taken from the germline V gene (reference sequence), the CDR1 and CDR2 loops are DFQATT and SNEGSKA. There are 15 amino acids in the CDR3, from cysteine to phenylalanine inclusive. CDR3 DNA only is kept here, 45 bases in frame from base 1. V is trimmed back by 2 bases and J by 4 bases, and the junction contains 8 bases that no gene match accounts for. The library was generated by PCR. DNA from cultured CD4+ T cells underwent TCR sequencing with the Oncomine TCR Beta short-read assay at the Johns Hopkins FTIC core. The QIAamp micro DNA kit was used to extract genomic DNA from the cultured CD4+ T cells. The Oncomine TCR Beta libraries from cultured CD4+ T cells were pooled using unique dual indexes and then sequenced on an Illumina iSeq 100. The paper's processing steps were these. Non-productive sequences were filtered out, and CDR3s that did not start with C, did not end with F or W, or were shorter than 7 amino acids were discarded. Antigen-specific clonotypes were identified using the MANAFEST web application through comparison of peptide-stimulated wells with reference and other culture wells. For a clone to be called positive, the clone needed an FDR below 0.05, an odds ratio above 5, and a productive frequency above 0.1% in at least two of three replicate wells. A clonotype was classed as cross-reactive if the clonotype showed significant expansion both in SARS-CoV-2 spike wells and in at least one common cold coronavirus spike condition. CDR3 homology was assessed with Levenshtein distances (stringdist) and unrooted phylogenetic trees (ape) in R version 3.6.1. TCRdb applied fastp at Q25 and MiXCR to the public reads, then kept only in-frame beta chains. Duplicate CDR3 protein sequences are folded into a single record with the most common DNA and genes. The authors' filters were not applied to this entry. The sample data list over 9,000 distinct CDR3 sequences, and 35% to 40% of these were observed just once. The top ten hold approximately 15% of the sample.

General conclusions and limits of the study: Although the median number of SARS-CoV-2-reactive clonotypes went up from fewer than 25 after infection to 38 after vaccination, the increase was not significant. The study included relatively few convalescent patients and did not analyze early timepoints after natural infection. In convalescent patients, a median roughly 85% of post-vaccine SARS-CoV-2-reactive clones were detected only after vaccination, suggesting vaccine-specific priming. Of the vaccine-specific clones in convalescent patients, 304 of 307, or nearly all, reacted only to SARS-CoV-2 spike and did not cross-react with common cold coronaviruses.

The specimen sequenced was CD4+ T cells from blood, cultured in vitro. This TCR was recovered from a human donor in good health. The chain links TRBV20-1 with TRBJ2-1; 7 bases in between match TRBD1. The CDR3 loop reads CSARKGASRYNEQFF. The bases read TGCAGTGCTAGAAAGGGGGCTAGCAGGTACAATGAGCAGTTCTTC.